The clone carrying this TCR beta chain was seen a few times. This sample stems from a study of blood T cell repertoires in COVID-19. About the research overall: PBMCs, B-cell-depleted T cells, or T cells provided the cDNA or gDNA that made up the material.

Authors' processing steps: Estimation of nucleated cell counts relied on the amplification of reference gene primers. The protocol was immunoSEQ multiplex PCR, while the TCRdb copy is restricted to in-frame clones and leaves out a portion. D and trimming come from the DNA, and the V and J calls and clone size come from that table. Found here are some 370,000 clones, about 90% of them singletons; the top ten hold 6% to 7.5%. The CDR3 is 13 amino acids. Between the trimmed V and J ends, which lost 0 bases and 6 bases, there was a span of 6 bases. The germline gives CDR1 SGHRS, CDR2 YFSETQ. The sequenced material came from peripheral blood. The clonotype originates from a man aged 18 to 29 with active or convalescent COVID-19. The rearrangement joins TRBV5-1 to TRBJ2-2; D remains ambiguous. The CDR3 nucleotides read TGCGCCAGCAGCTTGGTTTTCTCCGGGGAGCTGTTTTTT. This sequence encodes CASSLVFSGELFF.